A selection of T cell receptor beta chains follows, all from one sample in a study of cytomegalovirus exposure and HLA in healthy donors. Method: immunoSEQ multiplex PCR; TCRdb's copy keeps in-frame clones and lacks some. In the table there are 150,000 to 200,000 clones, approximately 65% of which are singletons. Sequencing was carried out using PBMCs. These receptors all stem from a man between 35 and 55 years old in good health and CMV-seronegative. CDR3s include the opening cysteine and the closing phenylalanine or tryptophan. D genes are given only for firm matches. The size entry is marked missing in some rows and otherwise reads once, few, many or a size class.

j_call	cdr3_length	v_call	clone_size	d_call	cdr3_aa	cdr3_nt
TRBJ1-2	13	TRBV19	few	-	CASSPRGVSGYTF	TGTGCCAGTAGTCCCAGGGGAGTAAGTGGCTACACCTTC
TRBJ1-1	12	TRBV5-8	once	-	CASSFIYRPVLF	TGTGCCAGCAGCTTTATATACAGGCCCGTACTCTTT
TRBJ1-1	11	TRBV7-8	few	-	CASSVVSEAFF	TGTGCCAGCAGCGTGGTGAGTGAAGCTTTCTTT
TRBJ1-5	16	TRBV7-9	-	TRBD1	CSSSLTGTARNQPQHF	TGTTCCAGCAGCCTAACCGGGACAGCTCGCAATCAGCCCCAGCATTTT
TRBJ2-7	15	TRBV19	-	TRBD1	CASSEDRGGTYEQYF	TGTGCCAGTAGTGAAGACAGGGGCGGGACCTACGAGCAGTACTTC
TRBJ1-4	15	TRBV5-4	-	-	CASRGGTGVNEKLFF	TGTGCCAGCAGGGGCGGGACTGGAGTTAATGAAAAACTGTTTTTT
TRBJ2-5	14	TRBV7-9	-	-	CASSLGGLLETQYF	TGTGCCAGCAGCTTAGGAGGGCTCCTGGAGACCCAGTACTTC
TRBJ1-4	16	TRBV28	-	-	CASSFAGHATNEKLFF	TGTGCCAGCAGTTTCGCCGGACATGCAACTAATGAAAAACTGTTTTTT
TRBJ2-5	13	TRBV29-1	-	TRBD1	CSVAGQAGETQYF	TGCAGCGTTGCTGGACAGGCAGGCGAGACCCAGTACTTC
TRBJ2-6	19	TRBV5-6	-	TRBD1	CASSLGVTRQGSGANVLTF	TGTGCCAGCAGCTTGGGGGTTACCCGACAGGGGTCTGGGGCCAACGTCCTGACTTTC
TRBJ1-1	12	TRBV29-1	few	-	CSVVRQATEAFF	TGCAGCGTCGTTCGGCAGGCAACTGAAGCTTTCTTT
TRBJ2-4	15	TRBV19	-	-	CASRRGIEAKNIQYF	TGTGCCAGTAGAAGGGGGATAGAAGCCAAAAACATTCAGTACTTC
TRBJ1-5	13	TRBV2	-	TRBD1	CASSTDRDQPQHF	TGTGCCAGCAGCACGGACAGGGATCAGCCCCAGCATTTT
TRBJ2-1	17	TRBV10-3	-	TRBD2	CAISEAPSGGENNEQFF	TGTGCCATCAGTGAGGCGCCTAGCGGGGGGGAAAACAATGAGCAGTTCTTC
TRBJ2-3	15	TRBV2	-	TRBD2	CAGTALRGDTDTQYF	TGTGCCGGAACCGCCTTGCGGGGGGATACAGATACGCAGTATTTT
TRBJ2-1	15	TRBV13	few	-	CASSLGWEDKHEQFF	TGTGCCAGCAGCTTAGGGTGGGAGGATAAACATGAGCAGTTCTTC
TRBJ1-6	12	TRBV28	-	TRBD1	CASSTGESPLHF	TGTGCCAGCAGTACAGGGGAGTCACCCCTCCACTTT
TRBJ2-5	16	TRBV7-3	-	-	CASSVSVSGTSKTQYF	TGTGCCAGCAGCGTGTCCGTGTCTGGGACTTCGAAGACCCAGTACTTC
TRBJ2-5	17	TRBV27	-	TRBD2	CASSPVGLAGDQETQYF	TGTGCCAGCAGCCCCGTAGGACTAGCGGGGGACCAAGAGACCCAGTACTTC
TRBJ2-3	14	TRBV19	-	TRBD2	CASQPGLASDTQYF	TGTGCCAGTCAACCGGGACTAGCATCAGATACGCAGTATTTT
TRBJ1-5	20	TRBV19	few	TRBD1	CASSIKEDRGGTYGNQPQHF	TGTGCCAGTAGTATAAAGGAGGACAGGGGTGGGACGTATGGCAATCAGCCCCAGCATTTT
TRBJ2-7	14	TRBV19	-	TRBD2	CASSIRTSSNEQYF	TGTGCCAGTAGTATCCGGACTAGTTCGAACGAGCAGTACTTC
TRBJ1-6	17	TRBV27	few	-	CASSLEGGRAYNSPLHF	TGTGCCAGCAGCCTAGAAGGGGGTAGGGCCTATAATTCACCCCTCCACTTT
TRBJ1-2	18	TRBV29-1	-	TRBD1	CSVPRGWTGGTGGYGYTF	TGCAGCGTTCCACGAGGGTGGACAGGGGGGACGGGGGGCTATGGCTACACCTTC
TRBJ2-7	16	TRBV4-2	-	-	CASSQFSSSSYSEQYF	TGTGCCAGCAGCCAATTCTCCTCTTCGAGCTACTCCGAGCAGTACTTC
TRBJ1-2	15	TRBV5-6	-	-	CASSLAPGNDYGYTF	TGTGCCAGCAGCTTGGCTCCAGGGAACGACTATGGCTACACCTTC
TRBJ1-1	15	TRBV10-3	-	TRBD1	CAISDLGQGNTEAFF	TGTGCCATCAGTGATTTGGGACAGGGAAACACTGAAGCTTTCTTT
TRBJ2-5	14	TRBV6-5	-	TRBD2	CASSSGLAVETQYF	TGTGCCAGCAGTTCGGGACTAGCTGTGGAGACCCAGTACTTC
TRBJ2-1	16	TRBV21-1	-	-	CASSKRSGSTYNEQFF	TGTGCCAGCAGCAAACGCAGCGGCAGCACCTACAATGAGCAGTTCTTC
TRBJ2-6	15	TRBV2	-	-	CASSEGGAGANVLTF	TGTGCCAGCAGTGAAGGGGGGGCTGGGGCCAACGTCCTGACTTTC
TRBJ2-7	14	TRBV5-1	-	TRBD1	CASSLGQGPYEQYF	TGCGCCAGCAGCTTGGGACAGGGTCCCTACGAGCAGTACTTC
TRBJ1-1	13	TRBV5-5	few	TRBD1	CALRGGTGLEAFF	TGTGCCTTGAGGGGGGGGACAGGGCTTGAAGCTTTCTTT
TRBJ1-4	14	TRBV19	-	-	CASKKEVGDEKLFF	TGTGCCAGTAAAAAGGAGGTCGGGGATGAAAAACTGTTTTTT
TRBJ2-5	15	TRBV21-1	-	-	CASSKAGRDRETQYF	TGTGCCAGCAGCAAAGCGGGAAGGGACAGGGAGACCCAGTACTTC
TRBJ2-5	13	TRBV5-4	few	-	CASSLDREETQYF	TGTGCCAGCAGCTTGGACAGGGAGGAGACCCAGTACTTC
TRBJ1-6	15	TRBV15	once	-	CATSTVRGFGSPLHF	TGTGCCACCAGCACCGTACGGGGGTTTGGTTCACCCCTCCACTTT
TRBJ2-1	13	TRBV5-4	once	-	CASSLNRDNEQFF	TGTGCCAGCAGCTTGAACAGGGACAATGAGCAGTTCTTC
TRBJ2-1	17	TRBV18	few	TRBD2	CASSPPAKRGVYNEQFF	TGTGCCAGCTCACCTCCTGCTAAGCGGGGGGTTTACAATGAGCAGTTCTTC
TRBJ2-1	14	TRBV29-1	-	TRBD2	CSVVAREGRNEQFF	TGCAGCGTTGTAGCACGGGAGGGCCGGAATGAGCAGTTCTTC
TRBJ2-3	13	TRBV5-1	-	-	CASSLSGLDTQYF	TGCGCCAGCAGCTTGTCTGGGCTGGATACGCAGTATTTT
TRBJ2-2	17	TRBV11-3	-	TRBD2	CASSSTERGRNTGELFF	TGTGCCAGCAGCTCTACCGAGCGGGGGCGGAACACCGGGGAGCTGTTTTTT
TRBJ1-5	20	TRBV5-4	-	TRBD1	CASSLDNRGRFSLGNQPQHF	TGTGCCAGCAGCCTTGACAACAGGGGGAGATTTAGTTTAGGCAATCAGCCCCAGCATTTT
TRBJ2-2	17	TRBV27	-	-	CASSFHHGAGGTGELFF	TGTGCCAGCAGTTTCCATCACGGCGCCGGGGGCACCGGGGAGCTGTTTTTT
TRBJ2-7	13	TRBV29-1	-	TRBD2	CSVALAGPYEQYF	TGCAGCGTTGCCCTAGCGGGGCCCTACGAGCAGTACTTC
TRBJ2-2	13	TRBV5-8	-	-	CASSFRGTGELFF	TGTGCCAGCAGCTTCAGGGGCACCGGGGAGCTGTTTTTT
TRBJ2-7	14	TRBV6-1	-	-	CASSEALPVGGAGF	TGTGCCAGCAGTGAAGCGCTTCCGGTGGGCGGGGCTGGCTTC